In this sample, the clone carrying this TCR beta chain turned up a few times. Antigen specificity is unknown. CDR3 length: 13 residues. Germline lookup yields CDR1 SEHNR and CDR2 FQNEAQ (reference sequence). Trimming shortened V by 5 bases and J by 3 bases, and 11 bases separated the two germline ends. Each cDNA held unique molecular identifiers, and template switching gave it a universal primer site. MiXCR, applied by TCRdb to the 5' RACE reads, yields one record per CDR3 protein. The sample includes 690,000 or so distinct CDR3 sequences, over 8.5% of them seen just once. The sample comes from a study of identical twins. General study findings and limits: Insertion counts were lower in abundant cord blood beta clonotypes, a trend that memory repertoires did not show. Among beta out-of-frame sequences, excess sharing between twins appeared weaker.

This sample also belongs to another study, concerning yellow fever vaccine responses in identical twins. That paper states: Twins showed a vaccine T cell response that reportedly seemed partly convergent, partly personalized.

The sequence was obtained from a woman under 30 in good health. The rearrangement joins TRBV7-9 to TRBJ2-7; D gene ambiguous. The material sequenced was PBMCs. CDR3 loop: CASSPTPHYEQYF. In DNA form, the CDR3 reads TGTGCCAGCAGCCCGACCCCACACTACGAGCAGTACTTC.